Below are 26 T cell receptor beta chains sequenced from a single sample in a study of regulatory T cells in long-lasting Graves disease (dated by TCRdb to 2020 to 2023). The library was made by multiplex PCR. Sequencing was carried out with an Illumina HiSeq 4000. To build TCR beta libraries, CDR3 regions were amplified by Arm-PCR using iRepertoire HTBI primers. The public sequencing data were trimmed at Q25 with fastp and processed into clonotypes with MiXCR by TCRdb, which kept only in-frame beta chains. Rows with a matching CDR3 protein are joined into one entry that keeps the most common DNA and genes. Counted in this sample were 500,000 or so distinct CDR3 sequences; 14% of them appeared once. The ten largest clones add up to 17% of the sample. Sample time point, as interpreted from the label and publication: newly diagnosed GD, antithyroid drugs for less than 3 months. For both TCR sequencing and RNA sequencing, RNA was extracted from PBMCs in TRIzol.

This sample also belongs to another study, concerning T cells in Graves' hyperthyroidism and ophthalmopathy.

The material sequenced was peripheral blood mononuclear cells (PBMCs), taken at new diagnosis, from a patient treated with antithyroid drugs. The source is a woman in her forties or fifties with Graves disease. Donor details come from another sample of the same person, matched by shared clones.

At least ten counts were recorded for this clonotype. The gene calls are TRBV5-8 and TRBJ2-1, with a possible D match to TRBD2 (6 bases). The V and J ends lost 6 bases and 2 bases respectively, with 12 bases between them. Germline V gene lookup returns CDR1 SGHTS and CDR2 YDEGEE. The CDR3 has 14 residues. CDR3 coding DNA: TGTGCCAGCATCCGGGGGAGCCCCTACAATGAGCAGTTCTTC. It translates to CASIRGSPYNEQFF.

This clonotype was picked up many times. The J gene is TRBJ1-1, the V gene TRBV6-1; D remains ambiguous. Germline CDR1 MNHNS, CDR2 SASEGT. This CDR3 spans 13 amino acids. Trimming pared 1 base from V and 1 base from J, leaving 4 bases between. DNA for the CDR3: TGTGCCAGCAGTGAAGTGAGGAACACTGAAGCTTTCTTT. Translation: CASSEVRNTEAFF.

Regarding this clonotype: With a much larger clone just one base away, this may be a read error. The chain combines TRBV7-9 with TRBJ1-5; D is ambiguous. V dropped 3 bases and J dropped 3 bases, with 3 bases sitting between them. Germline V CDR1 and CDR2: SEHNR, FQNEAQ (reference sequence). The length of the CDR3 is 12 residues. The CDR3 bases are TGTGCCAGCAGCTTCTACAATCAGCCCCAGCATTTT. Protein: CASSFYNQPQHF.

This clonotype showed up just a few times. The rearrangement uses TRBV20-1 and TRBJ2-7; TRBD2 is a possible D gene (6 bases). The CDR3 loop spans 15 amino acids. The V end lost 0 bases, the J end lost 4 bases, and 16 bases lay between the germline ends. Germline V gene data show CDR1 as DFQATT and CDR2 as SNEGSKA (reference sequence). The DNA for the CDR3 is TGCAGTGCTAGAGATTTAGGCGGGGACTCTTACGAGCAGTACTTC. Translation gives CSARDLGGDSYEQYF.

In this sample, this clonotype turned up a few times. This chain links TRBV6-1 with TRBJ2-7; perhaps D is TRBD1 or TRBD2 (5 bases each). The V end was cut by 7 bases, the J end by 3 bases, with 10 bases between. CDR1 is MNHNS, CDR2 SASEGT, per germline. The CDR3 is 12 residues long. The chain's CDR3 is CASTRDVYEQYF. CDR3 DNA: TGTGCCAGCACCCGGGACGTCTACGAGCAGTACTTC.

The sample holds many counts of this clonotype. This chain joins TRBV5-5 and TRBJ1-1; a possible D gene is TRBD1 (6 bases). Trimming removed 2 bases at V and 5 bases at J, with 10 bases between. This CDR3 contains 13 residues. Germline V CDR1 and CDR2: SGHKS, YYEKEE (reference sequence). In DNA form, the CDR3 reads TGTGCCAGCAGCTTACAGGGTATGACTGAAGCTTTCTTT. Translated: CASSLQGMTEAFF.

As concerns this clonotype: A read error may be the cause here, since a much bigger clone is one base away. The gene calls are TRBV24-1 and TRBJ1-2; 7 bases line up with TRBD1. Germline V gene sequence: CDR1 KGHDR, CDR2 SFDVKD. This CDR3 has 14 residues. Trimming at V came to 4 bases and at J to 6 bases, leaving 7 bases not matched to a gene. CDR3 in amino acids: CATSDPGQTHGYTF. CDR3 bases: TGTGCCACCAGTGACCCGGGACAGACCCATGGCTACACCTTC.

Only one count was recorded for this clonotype. The gene calls are TRBV14 and TRBJ2-1; 9 bases fit TRBD2. V lost 0 bases and J lost 1; bases outside the gene matches: 19. The CDR3 length is 22 residues. Germline CDR1 SGHDN, CDR2 FVKESK. CDR3 bases: TGTGCCAGCAGCCAAGAAAGGATCCTAGCGGGACGTGGAGGAGGTTCCTACAATGAGCAGTTCTTC. Translated: CASSQERILAGRGGGSYNEQFF.

J is TRBJ2-1 and V is TRBV7-6, with TRBD1 matching 8 bases. There are 13 residues in the CDR3. V lost 5 bases and J lost 8; bases outside the gene matches: 5. Germline values: CDR1 SGHVS, CDR2 FNYEAQ. The CDR3 sequence: CASSTRQGYEQFF. The CDR3, as DNA: TGTGCCAGCAGCACTCGACAGGGGTATGAGCAGTTCTTC.

This clonotype was observed many times. This rearrangement joins TRBV6-9 to TRBJ1-1; D might be TRBD1 (5 bases). V was clipped by 3 bases and J by 6 bases, with 14 bases between them. The CDR3 contains 14 residues. The germline gives CDR1 MNHGY, CDR2 SVAAGI. The CDR3 region has the DNA TGTGCCAGCAGTTACGCCGGGGGATTCGCTGAAGCTTTCTTT. It codes for CASSYAGGFAEAFF.

This clonotype was picked up many times. The chain links TRBV20-1 to TRBJ1-1; D is unresolved. Germline values: CDR1 DFQATT, CDR2 SNEGSKA (reference sequence). V lost 4 bases and J 1 base, leaving 7 bases between the germline ends. This CDR3 is built from 12 residues. The CDR3 loop is CSATDANTEAFF. The CDR3 DNA sequence: TGCAGTGCTACGGATGCGAACACTGAAGCTTTCTTT.

This clonotype occurred a few times. The chain recombines TRBV27 with TRBJ1-2; no clear D gene. CDR3 length equals 13 residues. The germline V gene has CDR1 MNHEY and CDR2 SMNVEV (reference sequence). Trimming cost V 2 bases and J 6 bases, with 10 bases left between them. CDR3 bases: TGTGCCAGCAGTTTAGGTCAGTTAGATGGCTACACCTTC. Protein sequence: CASSLGQLDGYTF.

This chain links TRBV3-1 with TRBJ2-1; no firm D call. V was pared by 4 bases and J by 3 bases, with 13 bases between. CDR1 and CDR2 from the germline V gene are LGHDT and YNNKEL (reference sequence). This CDR3 is 15 amino acids long. In DNA form, the CDR3 reads TGTGCCAGCAGCCCCCGGGCCCCCGGCTACAATGAGCAGTTCTTC. This gives the protein CASSPRAPGYNEQFF.

Many counts were recorded for this clonotype. The gene calls are TRBV11-2 and TRBJ1-4, with unresolved D. V lost 1 base and J lost 5, with 5 bases in between. Germline V gene data show CDR1 as SGHAT and CDR2 as FQNNGV. There are 13 residues in the CDR3. This CDR3 is CASSLAWNEKLFF. CDR3 nucleotide sequence: TGTGCCAGCAGCTTAGCGTGGAATGAAAAACTGTTTTTT.

The chain couples TRBV19 to TRBJ2-5, with D unclear. The CDR3 consists of 13 residues. The V and J ends lost 3 bases and 1 base respectively, with 6 bases between them. Germline V lookup: CDR1 LNHDA, CDR2 SQIVND (reference sequence). Written as DNA, the CDR3 is TGTGCCAGTAGTATTCAACTCCAAGAGACCCAGTACTTC. Protein product: CASSIQLQETQYF.

This clonotype was counted only a few times. The chain recombines TRBV4-2 with TRBJ2-1, with TRBD2 matching 15 bases. Per the germline V gene, CDR1 is LGHNA and CDR2 is YNFKEQ. J gave up 9 bases and V 4 bases, and 10 bases lay outside the gene matches. The CDR3 consists of 17 residues. The DNA for the CDR3 is TGTGCCAGCAGCCCCACTTGGACTAGCGGGAGGGCCAGTGAGCAGTTCTTC. This sequence encodes CASSPTWTSGRASEQFF.

This clonotype was counted ten times or more. The rearrangement links TRBV28 to TRBJ1-5; D possibly corresponds to TRBD1 (6 bases). Germline V gene sequence: CDR1 MDHEN, CDR2 SYDVKM. The V end was cut by 3 bases, the J end by 4 bases, with 16 bases between. There are 16 residues in the CDR3. The DNA for the CDR3 is TGTGCCAGCAGTTTCTTGGACAGCCTAGAGAATCAGCCCCAGCATTTT. Translated: CASSFLDSLENQPQHF. Filled out from reference TRBV28 and TRBJ1-5, the complete variable domain reads DVKVTQSSRYLVKRTGEKVFLECVQDMDHENMFWYRQDPGLGLRLIYFSYDVKMKEKGDIPEGYSVSREKKERFSLILESASTNQTSMYLCASSFLDSLENQPQHFGDGTRLSIL.

This clonotype came up many times. This chain joins TRBV2 and TRBJ1-1; D not resolved. V was clipped by 4 bases and J by 7 bases, with 7 bases between them. The germline gives CDR1 SNHLY, CDR2 FYNNEI. The CDR3 has 11 residues. In DNA form, the CDR3 reads TGTGCCAGCAGTGTGGCCTTTGAAGCTTTCTTT. Translated, it gives CASSVAFEAFF.

In regard to this clonotype: One end of the junction is discordant with germline, which a read error may explain. The CDR3 region is CSATESTGGSYNEQSF. CDR3 coding DNA: TGCAGTGCTACAGAATCGACAGGGGGGTCCTACAATGAGCAGTCCTTC. The gene calls are TRBV20-1 and TRBJ2-1; 9 bases align to TRBD1. Germline V gene lookup returns CDR1 DFQATT and CDR2 SNEGSKA (reference sequence). This CDR3 is 16 amino acids long.

This clonotype was found many times. The gene calls are TRBV28 and TRBJ1-5; 10 bases match TRBD1. Per germline, CDR1 MDHEN and CDR2 SYDVKM. The V and J ends lost 5 bases and 7 bases, in that order; junction bases with no gene match: 5. The CDR3 totals 14 residues. CDR3 coding DNA: TGTGCCAGCAGTCTGTCGACAGGGGGCCAGCCCCAGCATTTT. It specifies CASSLSTGGQPQHF.

This clonotype was detected only a few times. V is TRBV19 and J is TRBJ2-1; D remains ambiguous. The CDR3 loop spans 12 amino acids. Trimming pared 4 bases from V and 6 bases from J, leaving 7 bases between. CDR1 and CDR2 from the germline V gene are LNHDA and SQIVND (reference sequence). This CDR3 reads CASSTFGNEQFF. The CDR3 nucleotides are TGTGCCAGTAGTACCTTTGGCAATGAGCAGTTCTTC.

There are a few counts of this clonotype. V usage is TRBV9 and J usage is TRBJ2-7; a weak D match, TRBD2 (6 bases). V was trimmed by 0 bases and J by 5 bases, leaving 9 bases between them. This CDR3 contains 13 residues. CDR1 is SGDLS, CDR2 YYNGEE, per germline. The CDR3 protein is CASSVGLVDEQYF. The CDR3 region has the DNA TGTGCCAGCAGCGTAGGACTAGTAGACGAGCAGTACTTC.

V usage is TRBV28 and J usage is TRBJ1-1; a possible D gene is TRBD1 (5 bases). Per the germline V gene, CDR1 is MDHEN and CDR2 is SYDVKM. This CDR3 is built from 13 residues. V was cut by 7 bases and J by 7 bases, with 16 bases left in between. The CDR3: CASTGSGHFEAFF. Written as DNA, the CDR3 is TGTGCCAGCACGGGGTCGGGGCACTTTGAAGCTTTCTTT. Together with reference TRBV28 and TRBJ1-1, the CDR3 gives the full variable domain: DVKVTQSSRYLVKRTGEKVFLECVQDMDHENMFWYRQDPGLGLRLIYFSYDVKMKEKGDIPEGYSVSREKKERFSLILESASTNQTSMYLCASTGSGHFEAFFGQGTRLTVV.

A few counts support this clonotype. This chain uses TRBV19 with TRBJ2-7; D gene unclear. Germline CDR1 is LNHDA and CDR2 is SQIVND (reference sequence). The V and J ends lost 0 bases and 1 base respectively, with 13 bases between them. The CDR3 extends over 16 amino acids. The CDR3, as DNA: TGTGCCAGTAGTATAGACGGGCAGAGAGGATCCTACGAGCAGTACTTC. Protein sequence: CASSIDGQRGSYEQYF.

This clonotype was found a few times. V usage is TRBV28 and J usage is TRBJ2-3; D is uncertain. V lost 4 bases and J 4 bases, leaving 12 bases between the germline ends. Germline CDR1 MDHEN, CDR2 SYDVKM. The length of the CDR3 is 14 residues. The CDR3 DNA reads TGTGCCAGCAGTTCCCGTCTTAGGTCAGATACGCAGTATTTT. Its protein product is CASSSRLRSDTQYF. Supplemented by reference TRBV28 and TRBJ2-3, the full variable domain reads DVKVTQSSRYLVKRTGEKVFLECVQDMDHENMFWYRQDPGLGLRLIYFSYDVKMKEKGDIPEGYSVSREKKERFSLILESASTNQTSMYLCASSSRLRSDTQYFGPGTRLTVL.

The chain links TRBV20-1 to TRBJ1-6; 9 nucleotides agree with TRBD1. Trimming cost V 4 bases and J 10 bases; bases outside gene matches: 5. The CDR3 totals 13 residues. In germline, CDR1 is DFQATT, CDR2 SNEGSKA (reference sequence). The CDR3 region is CSATQGAESPLHF. The CDR3 DNA sequence: TGCAGTGCTACACAGGGGGCAGAATCACCCCTCCACTTT.